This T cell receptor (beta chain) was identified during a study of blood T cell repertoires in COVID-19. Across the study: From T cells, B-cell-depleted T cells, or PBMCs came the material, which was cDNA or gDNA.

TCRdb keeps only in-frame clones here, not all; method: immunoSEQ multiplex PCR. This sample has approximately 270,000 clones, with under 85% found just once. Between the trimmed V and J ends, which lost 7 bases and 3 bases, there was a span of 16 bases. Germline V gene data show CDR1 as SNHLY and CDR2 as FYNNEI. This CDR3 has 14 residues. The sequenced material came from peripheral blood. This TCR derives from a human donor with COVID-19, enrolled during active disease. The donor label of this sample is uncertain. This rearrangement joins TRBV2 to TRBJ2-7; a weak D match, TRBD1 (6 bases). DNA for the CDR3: TGTGCCAGCAAGGAACAGGGATCCAACTACGAGCAGTACTTC. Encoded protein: CASKEQGSNYEQYF.